The 4 T cell receptor beta chains given below trace back to one sample, sequenced in a study of human T cells and chemical hapten exposure. Time point reported: patch test 2, 6 weeks after DPC sensitization. The treatment: therapeutic diphenylcyclopropenone sensitization with weekly scalp DPC. MiXCR was run by TCRdb on the RACE reads, yielding one entry per CDR3 protein. The data contain over 100,000 distinct CDR3 sequences, 9.2% of them singletons. The input for sequencing was whole blood, taken in connection with sensitization to the hapten diphenylcyclopropenone (DPC). The receptor source for this set is a woman aged 40-49 years with alopecia areata. Some clones in this sample may be carry-over from other donors' samples.

This chain joins TRBV5-1 and TRBJ2-2; no firm D call. This CDR3 has 17 residues. The germline V gene encodes CDR1 SGHRS and CDR2 YFSETQ. V dropped 0 bases and J dropped 3 bases, with 15 bases sitting between them. The CDR3 coding sequence is TGCGCCAGCAGCTTGGATTGGCTGGGGAAGGACACCGGGGAGCTGTTTTTT. It codes for CASSLDWLGKDTGELFF. Complete variable domain (other parts from reference TRBV5-1 and TRBJ2-2): KAGVTQTPRYLIKTRGQQVTLSCSPISGHRSVSWYQQTPGQGLQFLFEYFSETQRNKGNFPGRFSGRQFSNSRSEMNVSTLELGDSALYLCASSLDWLGKDTGELFFGEGSRLTVL.

Here the CDR3 reads CASSPRLAGETQYF. The CDR3 coding sequence is TGCGCCAGCAGCCCCAGGCTAGCGGGGGAGACCCAGTACTTC. The chain has TRBV5-1 and TRBJ2-5; TRBD2 agrees at 9 bases. Trimming at V came to 4 bases and at J to 5 bases, leaving 6 bases not matched to a gene. This CDR3 contains 14 residues. Germline CDR1 reads SGHRS; CDR2 reads YFSETQ.

As for this clonotype: Mismatch with germline at one junction end may stem from a read error. The chain uses TRBV20-1 and TRBJ2-5; D perhaps matches TRBD2 (6 bases). Germline V gives CDR1 DFQATT, CDR2 SNEGSKA (reference sequence). CDR3 length: 15 residues. The CDR3: CSARGTTGREETQHF. The CDR3 region has the DNA TGCAGTGCTAGAGGTACTACCGGGAGAGAAGAGACCCAGCACTTC.

The table lists this clonotype with many counts. This chain links TRBV12-3 or TRBV12-4 with TRBJ1-6, with TRBD1 identical over 11 bases. V lost 3 bases to trimming and J lost 6 bases; unmatched junction nucleotides: 13. The CDR3 extends over 19 amino acids. CDR3 region: CASSLGQGVTGQSNSPLHF. CDR3 DNA sequence: TGTGCCAGCAGTTTGGGACAGGGGGTAACCGGTCAAAGTAATTCACCCCTCCACTTT.